These 29 T cell receptor beta chains were all obtained from the same sample, sequenced in a study of human T cells and chemical hapten exposure. The sample's time point: patch test 1, 2 weeks after DPC sensitization. This sample's treatment: therapeutic diphenylcyclopropenone sensitization with weekly scalp DPC. TCRdb recomputed calls from the RACE reads with MiXCR, one row per CDR3 protein. The table shows about 380,000 distinct CDR3 sequences, with more than 4.5% occurring only once. The starting material was whole blood, obtained in connection with sensitization to the hapten diphenylcyclopropenone (DPC). These receptors originate from a woman aged 45-65 years with alopecia areata. Some clones in this sample may be carry-over from other donors' samples.

The V and J genes are TRBV9 and TRBJ2-3, with a possible D match to TRBD1 (6 bases). Germline V gene lookup returns CDR1 SGDLS and CDR2 YYNGEE. This CDR3 is built from 14 residues. V lost 4 bases, J lost 5 bases, and 14 bases lay in between. DNA for the CDR3: TGTGCCAGCAGCCCACAGGGTGTCGGAGATACGCAGTATTTT. Protein sequence: CASSPQGVGDTQYF.

This clonotype was seen ten or more times. V is TRBV9 and J is TRBJ2-1; possibly TRBD1 for D (6 bases). Trimming pared 4 bases from V and 7 bases from J, leaving 24 bases between. The CDR3 loop spans 17 amino acids. Germline CDR1 reads SGDLS; CDR2 reads YYNGEE. The DNA of the CDR3 is TGTGCCAGCAGCCTCCCGAAACAGGGTGGAACAATGAATGAGCAGTTCTTC. It yields the protein CASSLPKQGGTMNEQFF.

The chain carries TRBV7-2 and TRBJ2-2; unclear D gene. This CDR3 is built from 14 residues. Trimming removed 3 bases from V and 6 bases from J, with 11 bases in between. CDR1 SGHTA and CDR2 FQGNSA come from the germline V gene. CDR3 amino acids: CASSFLSGAGELFF. Written as DNA, the CDR3 is TGTGCCAGCAGCTTCTTAAGTGGAGCCGGGGAGCTGTTTTTT.

This clonotype was counted many times. J is TRBJ2-1 and V is TRBV6-2 or TRBV6-3; tentative D call: TRBD2 (5 bases). Trimming shortened V by 0 bases and J by 9 bases, and 21 bases separated the two germline ends. The CDR3 totals 17 residues. CDR1 and CDR2 from the germline V gene are MNHEY and SVGEGT. The CDR3 DNA reads TGTGCCAGCAGTTACTCAGAAAGGGAGATGGTACAAGTTGAGCAGTTCTTC. As protein: CASSYSEREMVQVEQFF.

This rearrangement joins TRBV3-1 to TRBJ1-3; possible D gene TRBD1, 5 bases. The CDR3 is 17 amino acids. V lost 1 base and J 0 bases, leaving 13 bases between the germline ends. Germline V gene data show CDR1 as LGHDT and CDR2 as YNNKEL (reference sequence). The CDR3 nucleotides are TGTGCCAGCAGCCAAGGCCCCAGGGTTCTCTCTGGAAACACCATATATTTT. This sequence encodes CASSQGPRVLSGNTIYF. Drawing the rest from reference TRBV3-1 and TRBJ1-3, the complete variable domain is DTAVSQTPKYLVTQMGNDKSIKCEQNLGHDTMYWYKQDSKKFLKIMFSYNNKELIINETVPNRFSPKSPDKAHLNLHINSLELGDSAVYFCASSQGPRVLSGNTIYFGEGSWLTVV.

This clonotype was counted between two and nine times. The chain joins TRBV5-1 to TRBJ2-3, with 7 bases that match TRBD1. The V and J ends lost 4 bases and 0 bases, in that order; junction bases with no gene match: 8. The length of the CDR3 is 16 residues. Germline V CDR1 and CDR2: SGHRS, YFSETQ. The CDR3: CASSPPKTGSTDTQYF. CDR3 in DNA: TGCGCCAGCAGCCCCCCCAAGACAGGGAGCACAGATACGCAGTATTTT.

This clonotype has at least ten counts. V usage is TRBV2 and J usage is TRBJ2-3; TRBD2 matches at 8 bases. The germline V gene encodes CDR1 SNHLY and CDR2 FYNNEI. With 6 bases clipped from V and 4 bases from J, the junction kept 6 bases outside the gene matches. This CDR3 region has 14 residues. Here the CDR3 reads CASRLSGGADTQYF. In DNA, the CDR3 is TGTGCCAGCAGACTAAGCGGGGGAGCAGATACGCAGTATTTT. The full variable domain, its missing parts supplied by reference TRBV2 and TRBJ2-3, is EPEVTQTPSHQVTQMGQEVILRCVPISNHLYFYWYRQILGQKVEFLVSFYNNEISEKSEIFDDQFSVERPDGSNFTLKIRSTKLEDSAMYFCASRLSGGADTQYFGPGTRLTVL.

This clonotype was recorded at least ten times. This chain joins TRBV20-1 and TRBJ1-6; TRBD1 aligns across 7 bases. Trimming removed 4 bases from V and 4 bases from J; junction bases left unmatched: 10. The CDR3 loop spans 16 amino acids. The V gene's germline CDR1 is DFQATT and CDR2 SNEGSKA (reference sequence). This CDR3 reads CSATVMTGNYNSPLHF. The CDR3 nucleotides read TGCAGTGCTACCGTGATGACAGGGAATTATAATTCACCCCTCCACTTT.

This clonotype was observed at least ten times. The chain couples TRBV7-8 to TRBJ2-3; TRBD2 matches at 7 bases. Trimming took 1 base from V and 2 from J; bases not matched to a gene: 6. Germline V gene sequence: CDR1 SGHVS, CDR2 FQNEAQ. CDR3 length equals 16 residues. CDR3 DNA sequence: TGTGCCAGCAGCTTAGGGACTAGGTCTTCCACAGATACGCAGTATTTT. Its protein is CASSLGTRSSTDTQYF.

This clonotype occurred many times. V is TRBV11-1 and J is TRBJ1-1; a weak D match, TRBD1 (5 bases). Trimming took off 0 bases at V and 1 base at J, with 18 bases between the two ends. Germline V gene lookup returns CDR1 SGHAT and CDR2 FQDESV (reference sequence). The CDR3 totals 18 residues. This chain's CDR3 is CASSLAGPGTGQNTEAFF. CDR3 DNA sequence: TGTGCCAGCAGCTTAGCGGGCCCGGGGACCGGACAGAACACTGAAGCTTTCTTT.

A few counts support this clonotype. The gene calls are TRBV7-2 and TRBJ2-5, with a tentative D call TRBD1 (5 bases). CDR3 length equals 14 residues. V dropped 5 bases and J dropped 4 bases, with 14 bases sitting between them. Germline V lookup: CDR1 SGHTA, CDR2 FQGNSA. The CDR3 DNA is TGTGCCAGCAGCACGAGACAGCTCCCAGAGACCCAGTACTTC. It yields the protein CASSTRQLPETQYF.

This clonotype was picked up many times. This chain joins TRBV29-1 and TRBJ1-1; TRBD1 might be the D (5 bases). CDR1 is SQVTM and CDR2 is ANQGSEA in the germline V gene. V gave up 4 bases and J gave up 0 bases, with 12 bases separating them. The CDR3 totals 14 residues. The DNA of the CDR3 is TGCAGCGTTGGTGGAGGGGCGATGAACACTGAAGCTTTCTTT. The encoded protein is CSVGGGAMNTEAFF. The whole variable domain, remainder taken from reference TRBV29-1 and TRBJ1-1, is SAVISQKPSRDICQRGTSLTIQCQVDSQVTMMFWYRQQPGQSLTLIATANQGSEATYESGFVIDKFPISRPNLTFSTLTVSNMSPEDSSIYLCSVGGGAMNTEAFFGQGTRLTVV.

Ten or more counts support this clonotype. The CDR3 DNA follows: TGCAACTACCGGGCCCTCTCCTACAATGAGCAGTTCTTC. Protein product: CNYRALSYNEQFF. The chain employs TRBV29-1 and TRBJ2-1, with D unresolved. The CDR3 is 13 amino acids. The germline V gene has CDR1 SQVTM and CDR2 ANQGSEA.

Comment on this clonotype: This CDR3 is missing its conserved last phenylalanine or tryptophan, likely due to a read error. This chain links TRBV28 with TRBJ2-3; D remains unclear. CDR3 length: 13 residues. Germline CDR1 and CDR2: MDHEN and SYDVKM. Trimming removed 6 bases at V and 4 bases at J, with 11 bases between. CDR3 sequence (DNA): TGTGCCAGCAGCCCCGACCAGCCAGATACGCAGTATCTT. Translation gives CASSPDQPDTQYL.

A remark on this clonotype: A much larger clone lies one base from this, so it may be a read error. The V call is TRBV5-1, the J call TRBJ1-1; no reliable D call. Trimming took off 0 bases at V and 1 base at J, with 7 bases between the two ends. CDR1 and CDR2 (germline): SGHRS, YFSETQ. The CDR3 contains 14 residues. In DNA, the CDR3 is TGCGCCAGCAGCTTGGATTCATGGAACACTGAAGCTTTCTTT. Protein product: CASSLDSWNTEAFF.

J is TRBJ1-5 and V is TRBV2; D gene uncertain. Germline loops: CDR1 SNHLY, CDR2 FYNNEI. Between the trimmed V and J ends, which lost 0 bases and 3 bases, there was a span of 12 bases. The CDR3 is 16 residues long. CDR3 sequence reads: CASSEAQASPNQPQHF. The CDR3 nucleotides read TGTGCCAGCAGTGAAGCGCAGGCCTCGCCCAATCAGCCCCAGCATTTT.

This clonotype has ten or more counts. J is TRBJ2-7 and V is TRBV10-3; D remains unclear. Germline V CDR1 and CDR2: ENHRY, SYGVKD. The CDR3 is 11 residues long. V lost 10 bases, J lost 0 bases, and 7 bases lay in between. DNA for the CDR3: TGTGCCACAAAAGTCTCCTACGAGCAGTACTTC. Translation gives CATKVSYEQYF.

This clonotype was counted at least ten times. This sequence joins TRBV28 and TRBJ1-1; 9 bases line up with TRBD1. This CDR3 spans 14 amino acids. With V trimmed by 2 bases and J by 8 bases, 6 bases remained unmatched. The germline CDR1 and CDR2 sequences are MDHEN and SYDVKM. The CDR3 DNA sequence: TGTGCCAGCAGTTTACCCGAGGGGACAGGGGAAGCTTTCTTT. This encodes CASSLPEGTGEAFF.

This clonotype was recorded at least ten times. The genes are TRBV5-1 and TRBJ2-3; D gene uncertain. Germline V CDR1 and CDR2: SGHRS, YFSETQ. This CDR3 has 14 amino acids. The germline V and J ends were trimmed by 0 bases and 4 bases, with 9 bases remaining between them. The CDR3 DNA sequence: TGCGCCAGCAGCTTGGCGGCTCGTCCAGATACGCAGTATTTT. Its protein product is CASSLAARPDTQYF.

This clonotype showed up many times. V is TRBV15 and J is TRBJ2-7; tentative D call: TRBD1 (5 bases). Trimming took off 2 bases at V and 6 bases at J, with 11 bases between the two ends. The CDR3 length is 13 residues. Germline V gene sequence: CDR1 LNHNV, CDR2 YYDKDF (reference sequence). CDR3 sequence reads: CATSRQGNAEQYF. CDR3 DNA sequence: TGTGCCACCAGCAGACAGGGTAACGCCGAGCAGTACTTC.

This chain links TRBV6-5 with TRBJ2-4, with a tentative D call TRBD1 (5 bases). Looked up from germline, CDR1 is MNHEY and CDR2 is SVGAGI. Trimming took 5 bases from V and 2 from J, leaving 10 bases between them. The CDR3 sequence is 14 residues long. The CDR3 loop is CASSAAGTKNIQYF. In DNA form, the CDR3 reads TGTGCCAGCAGTGCAGCAGGGACCAAAAACATTCAGTACTTC.

The V call is TRBV20-1, the J call TRBJ1-4, with D possibly being TRBD1 (5 bases). Germline lookup yields CDR1 DFQATT and CDR2 SNEGSKA (reference sequence). V shed 6 bases and J shed 4 bases, with 15 bases lying between them. The CDR3 sequence is 14 residues long. The CDR3 here is CSAQRDSYNEKLFF. The CDR3 bases are TGCAGTGCCCAGAGAGACAGCTATAATGAAAAACTGTTTTTT.

Concerning this clonotype itself: This may be a read error: a much more frequent sequence differs by one nucleotide. The conserved phenylalanine or tryptophan normally closing the CDR3 is absent here, so this likely arose from a read error. V gene TRBV7-2 combines with J gene TRBJ2-3; D gene unclear. CDR3 length: 13 amino acids. The germline gives CDR1 SGHTA, CDR2 FQGNSA. The V and J ends lost 5 bases and 7 bases respectively, with 13 bases between them. CDR3 amino acids: CASSPRAPNTQYY. The CDR3 DNA is TGTGCCAGCAGCCCCCGGGCCCCGAATACGCAGTATTAT.

The chain employs TRBV6-1 and TRBJ2-2; the D gene is possibly TRBD1 (6 bases). Germline lookup yields CDR1 MNHNS and CDR2 SASEGT. V was trimmed by 7 bases and J by 4 bases, leaving 7 bases between them. The CDR3 loop spans 12 amino acids. CDR3 DNA: TGTGCCAGCAACAGGGTCACCGGGGAGCTGTTTTTT. Translating gives CASNRVTGELFF.

This clonotype occurred many times. The chain combines TRBV2 with TRBJ1-2; 9 bases are shared with TRBD1. Germline V CDR1 and CDR2: SNHLY, FYNNEI. The CDR3 covers 15 residues. V gave up 9 bases and J gave up 7 bases; unmatched junction bases: 15. As DNA, the CDR3 is TGTGCCAGTAGAAAGGGACAGGGTGAAGAGGGTGGCTACACCTTC. Protein product: CASRKGQGEEGGYTF.

This clonotype was detected ten times or more. The J gene is TRBJ2-1, the V gene TRBV6-5, with 10 bases fitting TRBD2. The CDR3 is 17 amino acids. The trim removed 0 bases at V and 3 bases at J, leaving 5 bases unmatched. Germline CDR1 MNHEY, CDR2 SVGAGI. The CDR3 DNA reads TGTGCCAGCAGTTACTCCCTTCCTAGCGGGAGCTACAATGAGCAGTTCTTC. Amino acids: CASSYSLPSGSYNEQFF.

This clonotype was seen ten or more times. V and J are TRBV20-1 and TRBJ1-2; 7 bases align to TRBD1. In germline, CDR1 is DFQATT, CDR2 SNEGSKA (reference sequence). J was trimmed by 5 bases and V by 5 bases; bases with no gene match: 5. The CDR3 sequence is 12 residues long. CDR3 region: CSARQGVYGYTF. Written as DNA, the CDR3 is TGCAGTGCTCGACAGGGTGTATATGGCTACACCTTC.

About this clonotype: A much larger clone is a single base away; this may be a read error. The CDR3 loop is CASSLDGGRKETQYF. Written as DNA, the CDR3 is TGCGCCAGCAGCTTGGACGGGGGGCGAAAAGAGACCCAGTACTTC. The rearrangement joins TRBV5-1 to TRBJ2-5; maybe TRBD2 (7 bases). Germline V gene data show CDR1 as SGHRS and CDR2 as YFSETQ. The CDR3 is 15 amino acids. V was cut by 0 bases and J by 3 bases, with 12 bases left in between.

This clonotype was recorded at least ten times. CDR3 loop: CASSLQRNTEAFF. The CDR3, as DNA: TGTGCCAGCAGTTTACAGAGGAACACTGAAGCTTTCTTT. V gene TRBV27 combines with J gene TRBJ1-1; no definite D call. Trimming removed 2 bases from V and 1 base from J, with 5 bases in between. The germline CDR1 and CDR2 sequences are MNHEY and SMNVEV (reference sequence). The CDR3 extends over 13 amino acids.